The clone carrying this T cell receptor (beta chain) was picked up one time. The sample is drawn from a study of OX40 agonist ivuxolimab in advanced cancers. Produced via immunoSEQ multiplex PCR; TCRdb's table is partial and in-frame only. The data contain some 60,000 clones, around 86% of them singletons. The CDR3 totals 16 residues. The V segment lost 2 bases and the J segment 7 bases; nucleotides outside the gene matches: 11. The germline V gene encodes CDR1 SGHRS and CDR2 YFSETQ. The receptor's source is an adult with an advanced solid tumor such as melanoma, head and neck, liver or kidney cancer. The sequences come from CD4+ or CD8+ T cells sorted from blood, collected in a trial of the OX40 agonist ivuxolimab. The V gene is TRBV5-1, the J gene TRBJ2-2; 7 bases line up with TRBD1. The CDR3 sequence: CASSLLSGQRLGELFF. The CDR3 region has the DNA TGCGCCAGCAGCTTACTCTCGGGACAGAGGCTCGGGGAGCTGTTTTTT.